Here is one T cell receptor beta chain with its context. This entry comes from a study of blood T cell repertoires in COVID-19. Study context: The samples span acute and convalescent COVID-19 from the United States, Italy and Spain. PBMCs, B-cell-depleted T cells, or T cells provided the cDNA or gDNA that made up the material.

In the original workflow: Reference gene primer amplification in the assay estimated nucleated cell counts. Assay used: immunoSEQ multiplex PCR; TCRdb lists only in-frame clones, some missing. V and J calls and clone size are given by that table; D and trimming were obtained from the DNA. Seen here are about 200,000 clones, around 84% observed once, and the top ten hold over 15%. Among Cohort 3 donors, those recovered had two negative PCRs, clearance, or symptom resolution. Germline loops: CDR1 SGDLS, CDR2 YYNGEE. The CDR3 is 15 residues long. The V and J ends lost 0 bases and 6 bases respectively, with 13 bases between them.

The rearrangement joins TRBV9 to TRBJ1-3, with D perhaps matching TRBD1 (6 bases). The specimen sequenced was PBMCs or T cells enriched from blood (not recorded which). The receptor was derived from a man aged 40-49 years who had recovered from COVID-19. CDR3 coding DNA: TGTGCCAGCAGCGTAGAAGGGACATGGACAAACACCATATATTTT. Translation gives CASSVEGTWTNTIYF.